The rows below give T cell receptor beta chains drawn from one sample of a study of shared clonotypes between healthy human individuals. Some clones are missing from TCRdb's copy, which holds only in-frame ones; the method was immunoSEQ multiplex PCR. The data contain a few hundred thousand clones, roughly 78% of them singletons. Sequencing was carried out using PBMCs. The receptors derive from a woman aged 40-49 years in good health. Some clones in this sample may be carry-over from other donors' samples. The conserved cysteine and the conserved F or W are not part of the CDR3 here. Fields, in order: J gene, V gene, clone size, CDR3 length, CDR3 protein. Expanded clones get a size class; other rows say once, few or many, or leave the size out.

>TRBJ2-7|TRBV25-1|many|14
ASSAGSGYLSYEQY
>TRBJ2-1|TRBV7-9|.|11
ASSADSYNEQF
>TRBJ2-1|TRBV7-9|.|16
ASSPEGSSGDSYNEQF
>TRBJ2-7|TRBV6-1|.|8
ASRDSEQY
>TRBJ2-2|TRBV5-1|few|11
ASSLSGTGELF
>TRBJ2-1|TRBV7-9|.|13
ASSPGGRAINEQF
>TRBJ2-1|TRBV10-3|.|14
AISEFVASGRGEQF
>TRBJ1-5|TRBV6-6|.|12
ASSYDHSNQPQH
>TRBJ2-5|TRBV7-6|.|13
ASSQSRDGQETQY
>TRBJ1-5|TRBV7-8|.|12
ASSLGGMDQPQH
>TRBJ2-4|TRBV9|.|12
ASSLEGGRNIQY
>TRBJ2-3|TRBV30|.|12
AWSVSSSTDTQY
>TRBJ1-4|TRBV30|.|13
AWSVGTGENEKLF
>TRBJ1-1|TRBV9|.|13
ASSVQGGLDTEAF
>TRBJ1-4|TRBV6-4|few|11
ASTPRGLEKLF
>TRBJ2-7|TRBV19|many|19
ASSMQGATFSASPAYYEQY
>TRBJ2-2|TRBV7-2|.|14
ASSLVARSFTGELF
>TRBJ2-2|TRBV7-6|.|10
ASSETAGELF
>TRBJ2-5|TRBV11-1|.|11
ASSWGATETQY
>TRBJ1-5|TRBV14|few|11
ASSQDGSQPQH
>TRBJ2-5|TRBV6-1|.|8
ASSAETQY
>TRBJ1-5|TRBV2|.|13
ASSRDSHSNQPQH
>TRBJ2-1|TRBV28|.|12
ASVRDSSYNEQF
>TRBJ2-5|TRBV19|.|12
ASSGTASMETQY
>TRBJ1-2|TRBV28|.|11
ASSFTGAYGYT
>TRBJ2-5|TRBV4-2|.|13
ASSQEPGPQETQY
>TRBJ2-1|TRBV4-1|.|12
ASSPILRAKEQF
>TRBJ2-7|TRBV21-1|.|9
ASSSPPRRY
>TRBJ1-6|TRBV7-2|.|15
ASSLTAGTTGNSPLH
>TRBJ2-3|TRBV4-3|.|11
ASSQDLADTQY
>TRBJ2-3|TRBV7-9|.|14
ASAGRGTGDPDTQY
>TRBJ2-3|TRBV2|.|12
ASSPQFTSDTQY
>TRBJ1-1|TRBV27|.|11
ASSFKAYTEAF
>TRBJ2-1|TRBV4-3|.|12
ASSQETAFSEQF
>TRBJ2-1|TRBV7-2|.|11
ASIWTGHNEQF
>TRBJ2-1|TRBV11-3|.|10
ASSDRLESPL
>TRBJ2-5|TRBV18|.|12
ASSPRQGQETQY
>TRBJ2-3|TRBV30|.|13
AWKKLAGGTDTQY
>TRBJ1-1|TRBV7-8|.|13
ASSPEQGMNTEAF